This TCR beta chain stems from a study of identical twins (dated by TCRdb to 2015 to 2016). Notes on the research overall: To test whether fetal clonotypes persist, the study used deep sequencing on TCR alpha and beta repertoires from monozygotic twins, unrelated adults of various ages, and cord blood. Replicate twin experiments were performed at different times using different library preparation protocols to rule out contamination. What the study reported, not specific to this receptor: Fewer insertions were carried by abundant cord blood beta clonotypes; a weaker similar trend was observed in young adult naive repertoires, while no such trend was observed in memory repertoires. In monozygotic twins, recombination models systematically underestimated out-of-frame TCR alpha sharing, but the models matched the sharing seen between unrelated individuals. Compared with coincidental sharing between unrelated individuals, out-of-frame TCR alpha sequences shared between twins had an excess of sequences with low generation probability. Because the same donors could not be followed over many years, conclusions were based on cross-sectional statistical analysis. Excess twin sharing in beta out-of-frame sequences was weaker because fewer shared sequences lowered the signal-to-noise ratio. Zero-insertion analyses could be partly confounded by invariant T cells such as MAIT and iNKT, although diverse VJ usage argued against such confounding for most clonotypes.

Every donor was a healthy Caucasian. The library was built by means of 5' RACE. The sequencer listed for this sample is Illumina HiSeq 2000. A universal primer binding site was introduced by template switching, and a unique molecular identifier was present in the final cDNA, enabling accurate counting of TCR cDNA molecules. First-strand cDNA for TCR alpha and beta chains was synthesized from specific primers in the conserved constant-segment region. To control for contamination, each cDNA library was double barcoded with a SMART-Mk sample barcode plus Illumina barcodes. TruSeq adapter sequences along with Illumina sample barcodes were introduced in two successive PCR steps. The TCR alpha and beta cDNA libraries were sequenced on the Illumina HiSeq platform using custom primers. Concerning the study's data processing: Unique molecular identifiers were extracted from raw reads with MiGEC, and CDR3 positions were determined with MiXCR. Recombination models were inferred per individual with the repgenHMM and IGoR tools using an EM algorithm. Shared clonotype analysis was performed with the tcR package in R, normalizing sharing by the product of cloneset sizes. To study raw recombination without the effects of thymic and clonal selection, out-of-frame nonproductive sequences were analyzed. TCRdb itself trimmed the public reads at Q25 with fastp, ran MiXCR and retained productive beta chains. Identical CDR3 proteins give one entry, which carries the most common genes and DNA. These V and J calls originate from TCRdb's pipeline instead of the authors' own analysis. Recorded for this sample are 1.5 million to 2 million distinct CDR3 sequences; less than 40% of them occurred a single time. The ten biggest clones cover 0.25% to 0.3% of the sample.

From its cysteine to its phenylalanine, the CDR3 spans 16 amino acids. Of the read, only the CDR3 DNA is kept; its 48 bases are in frame from base 1. CDR1 SGHRS and CDR2 YFSETQ were looked up in the germline V gene. At the junction V is shortened by 1 base and J by 3 bases, with 13 bases in between. About this clonotype: The antigen this receptor binds is unknown. Base quality data are lacking; no much larger clone is found one base away.

The rearranged chain carries TRBV5-1 and TRBJ2-2; no D gene is confidently identified. The sequencing input was cord blood. This TCR came from a newborn girl in good health. The DNA is as follows: TGCGCCAGCAGCTTGAAAGTTAGTGTTTACACCGGGGAGCTGTTTTTT. Translation gives CASSLKVSVYTGELFF.